A single sample is the source of the 15 T cell receptor beta chains below, sequenced in a study of OX40 agonist ivuxolimab in advanced cancers. Assay used: immunoSEQ multiplex PCR; TCRdb lists only in-frame clones, some missing. In the table there are about 94,000 clones, 80% to 95% of which are singletons. This specimen was CD4+ or CD8+ T cells sorted from blood, taken in a trial of the OX40 agonist ivuxolimab. These receptor sequences come from an adult with an advanced solid tumor such as melanoma, head and neck, liver or kidney cancer.

CDR3 in amino acids: CASRGETSGLTDTQYF. The DNA for the CDR3 is TGTGCCAGCAGGGGGGAGACTAGCGGCCTCACAGATACGCAGTATTTT. The V and J genes are TRBV27 and TRBJ2-3; TRBD2 matches at 9 bases. Germline CDR1 reads MNHEY; CDR2 reads SMNVEV (reference sequence). The CDR3 sequence is 16 residues long. The V gene end was trimmed by 6 bases and the J gene end by 2 bases; junction bases not matched to a gene: 9.

The chain employs TRBV4-1 and TRBJ2-3; no reliable D call. Per the germline V gene, CDR1 is MGHRA and CDR2 is YSYEKL. Trimming took off 0 bases at V and 0 bases at J, with 4 bases between the two ends. This CDR3 comprises 14 residues. For the CDR3, the DNA is TGCGCCAGCAGCCAAGACCCTAGCACAGATACGCAGTATTTT. Its protein product is CASSQDPSTDTQYF.

This sequence joins TRBV27 and TRBJ2-5; D assignment may be TRBD1 or TRBD2 (5 bases each). Per the germline V gene, CDR1 is MNHEY and CDR2 is SMNVEV (reference sequence). The V gene lost 1 base and the J gene lost 11 bases, with 17 bases spanning the gap. CDR3 length: 14 amino acids. This CDR3 is CASSLLGVNREQYF. The CDR3 nucleotides read TGTGCCAGCAGTTTATTAGGGGTAAATAGGGAGCAGTACTTC.

The chain uses TRBV29-1 and TRBJ1-2; 7 positions match TRBD1. Germline V CDR1 and CDR2: SQVTM, ANQGSEA. The CDR3 totals 12 residues. V gave up 4 bases and J gave up 5 bases; unmatched junction bases: 4. The CDR3 loop reads CSVVQGGYGYTF. Here the CDR3 DNA reads TGCAGCGTTGTTCAGGGGGGGTATGGCTACACCTTC.

V gene TRBV28 combines with J gene TRBJ1-1, with 9 bases that match TRBD1. Germline CDR1 reads MDHEN; CDR2 reads SYDVKM. Trimming removed 4 bases from V and 5 bases from J; junction bases left unmatched: 11. The CDR3 has 16 residues. This CDR3 reads CASSSRSTGGKTEAFF. The CDR3 region has the DNA TGTGCCAGCAGTTCGAGATCTACAGGGGGCAAAACTGAAGCTTTCTTT.

The chain has TRBV30 and TRBJ2-7; D is tentatively TRBD1 or TRBD2 (6 bases each). CDR1 GTSNPN and CDR2 SVGIG come from the germline V gene (reference sequence). The ends were cut back, 4 bases at V and 4 bases at J, with 17 bases in the middle. The CDR3 has 14 residues. In nucleotides, the CDR3 is TGTGCCTGGAATGAAGGTGGGGGGCCGTACGAGCAGTACTTC. Encoded protein: CAWNEGGGPYEQYF.

The V call is TRBV5-1, the J call TRBJ2-1, with a possible D match to TRBD2 (6 bases). V lost 0 bases, J lost 7 bases, and 11 bases lay in between. The CDR3 covers 14 residues. The germline V gene has CDR1 SGHRS and CDR2 YFSETQ. CDR3: CASSLAGSGNEQFF. The CDR3 DNA is TGCGCCAGCAGCTTGGCCGGGAGTGGTAATGAGCAGTTCTTC.

The chain is built from TRBV27 and TRBJ1-1; D not certain. Germline-derived CDR1 and CDR2 are MNHEY and SMNVEV (reference sequence). The CDR3 is 13 amino acids. Trimming left V 0 bases short and J 5 bases short, with 7 bases between. CDR3 nucleotide sequence: TGTGCCAGCAGTTTATCTGATGGGACTGAAGCTTTCTTT. The encoded protein is CASSLSDGTEAFF.

The chain recombines TRBV7-7 with TRBJ2-2; D may match TRBD1 or TRBD2 (5 bases each). CDR1 and CDR2 (germline): SSHAT, FNYEAQ (reference sequence). CDR3 length: 14 residues. Deletions cut 5 bases from V and 2 bases from J, with 9 bases between. The CDR3 region has the DNA TGTGCCAGCAGCGCTTGGGACAACACCGGGGAGCTGTTTTTT. Protein: CASSAWDNTGELFF.

The CDR3 region has the DNA TGCGCCAGCAGCTTGGGGGGAGCCGGGGCGGACTATGGCTACACCTTC. It specifies CASSLGGAGADYGYTF. This chain joins TRBV5-1 and TRBJ1-2, with a weak D call TRBD1 (5 bases). Trimming cost V 0 bases and J 3 bases, with 15 bases left between them. The germline CDR1 and CDR2 sequences are SGHRS and YFSETQ. The CDR3 extends over 16 amino acids.

The chain links TRBV6-5 to TRBJ1-1, with a tentative D call TRBD1 (5 bases). The CDR3 runs to 15 residues. The germline V gene has CDR1 MNHEY and CDR2 SVGAGI. V was shortened by 0 bases and J by 2 bases, with 10 bases between the two germline ends. The CDR3 region is CASSYSGTINTEAFF. The CDR3 DNA is TGTGCCAGCAGTTACTCGGGGACGATAAACACTGAAGCTTTCTTT.

Comments on this clone: Other nucleotide sequences from this sample produce the same CDR3. V and J are TRBV9 and TRBJ1-2; D is perhaps TRBD1 (5 bases). CDR1 and CDR2 (germline): SGDLS, YYNGEE. The CDR3 runs 14 residues. Trimming shortened V by 2 bases and J by 3 bases, and 11 bases separated the two germline ends. The DNA for the CDR3 is TGTGCCAGCAGCGTTGGGGGGGAAGACTATGGCTACACCTTC. This sequence encodes CASSVGGEDYGYTF.

This chain connects TRBV27 to TRBJ2-7, with a tentative D call TRBD2 (6 bases). Per the germline V gene, CDR1 is MNHEY and CDR2 is SMNVEV (reference sequence). V was pared by 3 bases and J by 6 bases, with 21 bases between. There are 16 residues in the CDR3. The CDR3 protein is CASSFFTPSAGGEQYF. The DNA of the CDR3 is TGTGCCAGCAGTTTCTTTACCCCCTCAGCCGGGGGCGAGCAGTACTTC.

The chain recombines TRBV29-1 with TRBJ2-3, with 10 bases aligning to TRBD2. This CDR3 spans 15 amino acids. V shed 4 bases, J shed 2 bases, and the junction held 6 bases outside the gene matches. The germline CDR1 and CDR2 sequences are SQVTM and ANQGSEA. In DNA, the CDR3 is TGCAGCGTTGGAGGAGCGGGAGGGCCCACAGATACGCAGTATTTT. It specifies CSVGGAGGPTDTQYF.

CDR3 loop: CASSQWNTIYF. CDR3 coding DNA: TGTGCCAGTAGTCAGTGGAACACCATATATTTT. The V and J genes are TRBV19 and TRBJ1-3; D is ambiguous. Trimming removed 5 bases at V and 7 bases at J, with 6 bases between. CDR3 length: 11 residues. Germline lookup yields CDR1 LNHDA and CDR2 SQIVND (reference sequence).